This entry concerns a single TCR beta chain. Its antigen is as yet unknown. The CDR3 covers 18 residues. CDR1 is SGHRS and CDR2 is YFSETQ in the germline V gene. V was clipped by 5 bases and J by 0 bases, with 18 bases between them. TCRdb reanalysed the 5' RACE reads using MiXCR and keeps one entry per CDR3 protein. This table holds fewer than 900,000 distinct CDR3 sequences, 21% found once. These data originate in a study of identical twins. Study-level results: Its conclusions, products of cross-sectional statistical analysis, did not come from following the same donors. Beta clonotypes that were abundant in cord blood contained fewer insertions, a pattern absent from memory repertoires. Less excess twin sharing appeared in beta out-of-frame sequences.

In addition, the sample was reused for a study of T cells expressing NK-cell markers.

The J gene is TRBJ2-6, the V gene TRBV5-1; D might be TRBD1 or TRBD2, each matching 6 bases. Input material: PBMCs. The receptor comes from a young woman in good health. CDR3 in amino acids: CASRPGPGANSGANVLTF. The DNA for the CDR3 is TGCGCCAGCAGACCTGGACCGGGGGCGAACTCTGGGGCCAACGTCCTGACTTTC.